One and the same sample provided the 18 T cell receptor beta chains below, sequenced in a study of shared clonotypes between healthy human individuals. TCRdb keeps only in-frame clones here, not all; method: immunoSEQ multiplex PCR. The table has 450,000 to 500,000 clones, 79% seen once; the top ten hold over 9.5%. The material sequenced was PBMCs. The source is a middle-aged woman in good health. Some clones in this sample may be carry-over from other donors' samples.

This clone was detected a few times. The V gene is TRBV9, the J gene TRBJ2-2, with a weak D call TRBD2 (6 bases). The CDR3 is 16 residues long. Germline V gives CDR1 SGDLS, CDR2 YYNGEE. The V end was cut by 2 bases, the J end by 5 bases, with 16 bases between. The DNA of the CDR3 is TGTGCCAGCAGCGTTGGGCGCCTGGGGGGAACCGGGGAGCTGTTTTTT. Translated: CASSVGRLGGTGELFF.

The chain has TRBV7-3 and TRBJ2-5; TRBD1 matches at 8 bases. CDR1 is SGHTA and CDR2 is FQGTGA in the germline V gene. There are 15 residues in the CDR3. V was pared by 0 bases and J by 5 bases, with 5 bases of the junction left unmatched. As DNA, the CDR3 is TGTGCCAGCAGCTTAACGGGACAGGCAGGGGAGACCCAGTACTTC. Translated, it gives CASSLTGQAGETQYF.

This sequence joins TRBV28 and TRBJ2-1, with a tentative D call TRBD2 (6 bases). The CDR3 is 17 amino acids. V was clipped by 5 bases and J by 5 bases, with 22 bases between them. CDR1 is MDHEN and CDR2 is SYDVKM in the germline V gene. CDR3 amino acids: CASSPPLGKRGNNEQFF. The DNA for the CDR3 is TGTGCCAGCAGTCCCCCCCTGGGTAAGCGCGGGAACAATGAGCAGTTCTTC.

This chain connects TRBV7-3 to TRBJ2-7, with TRBD1 matching 8 bases. CDR3 length equals 14 residues. The V segment lost 0 bases and the J segment 6 bases; nucleotides outside the gene matches: 4. The V gene's germline CDR1 is SGHTA and CDR2 FQGTGA. CDR3 residues: CASSLTSGQGEQYF. CDR3 nucleotides: TGTGCCAGCAGCTTAACGTCCGGACAGGGCGAGCAGTACTTC. The full variable domain, with the rest looked up from reference TRBV7-3 and TRBJ2-7, is GAGVSQTPSNKVTEKGKYVELRCDPISGHTALYWYRQSLGQGPEFLIYFQGTGAADDSGLPNDRFFAVRPEGSVSTLKIQRTERGDSAVYLCASSLTSGQGEQYFGPGTRLTVT.

A few counts support this clone. Distinct nucleotide sequences in the sample also encode this CDR3. This chain links TRBV5-4 with TRBJ2-7, with D possibly TRBD2 on 6 matching bases. The germline V gene has CDR1 SGHNT and CDR2 YYREEE (reference sequence). The CDR3 totals 12 residues. Trimming cost V 2 bases and J 3 bases, with 6 bases left between them. The CDR3 DNA reads TGTGCCAGCAGCTTTAGCGGCTACGAGCAGTACTTC. Amino acid sequence: CASSFSGYEQYF. The full variable domain, rest sourced from reference TRBV5-4 and TRBJ2-7, is ETGVTQSPTHLIKTRGQQVTLRCSSQSGHNTVSWYQQALGQGPQFIFQYYREEENGRGNFPPRFSGLQFPNYSSELNVNALELDDSALYLCASSFSGYEQYFGPGTRLTVT.

The gene calls are TRBV13 and TRBJ2-3, with a possible D match to TRBD1 (5 bases). Germline V gene lookup returns CDR1 PRHDT and CDR2 FYEKMQ (reference sequence). The CDR3 totals 16 residues. Trimming stripped 3 bases from V and 0 bases from J, with 13 bases between. The CDR3, as DNA: TGTGCCAGCAGCTTCGGACACTACCCTAGCACAGATACGCAGTATTTT. Its translation: CASSFGHYPSTDTQYF.

The V gene is TRBV28, the J gene TRBJ1-3; weak D call: TRBD1 (5 bases). The CDR3 covers 14 residues. The V and J ends lost 3 bases and 6 bases respectively, with 12 bases between them. The germline V gene encodes CDR1 MDHEN and CDR2 SYDVKM. The CDR3: CASSFGGEENTIYF. The CDR3 DNA sequence: TGTGCCAGCAGTTTCGGGGGTGAGGAAAACACCATATATTTT.

The chain has TRBV7-9 and TRBJ2-7; D call uncertain. Germline assignment: CDR1 SEHNR and CDR2 FQNEAQ (reference sequence). The CDR3 is made up of 13 amino acids. Trimming shortened V by 1 base and J by 0 bases, and 4 bases separated the two germline ends. CDR3 protein: CASSLDASYEQYF. The DNA for the CDR3 is TGTGCCAGCAGCTTAGATGCCTCCTACGAGCAGTACTTC.

This clone was counted a few times. DNA of the CDR3: TGTGCCAGCTCACCTACTTTTTACGAGCAGTACTTC. It is translated as CASSPTFYEQYF. The gene calls are TRBV18 and TRBJ2-7; no definite D call. The germline V gene has CDR1 KGHSH and CDR2 LQKENI. The CDR3 loop spans 12 amino acids. The V end was cut by 3 bases, the J end by 4 bases, with 7 bases between.

As to this clone: A much larger clone lies one base from this, so it may be a read error. This rearrangement joins TRBV28 to TRBJ1-2, with D possibly being TRBD1 (5 bases). Germline V lookup: CDR1 MDHEN, CDR2 SYDVKM. Trimming stripped 3 bases from V and 3 bases from J, with 5 bases between. This CDR3 region has 12 residues. For the CDR3, the DNA is TGTGCCAGCAGTTTGACAGACTATGGCTACACCTTC. The encoded protein is CASSLTDYGYTF.

This chain connects TRBV11-2 to TRBJ2-3; D may be TRBD2 (6 bases). The CDR3 sequence is 14 residues long. The V gene lost 5 bases and the J gene lost 2 bases, with 11 bases spanning the gap. CDR1 SGHAT and CDR2 FQNNGV come from the germline V gene. The CDR3 reads CASSPSDYTDTQYF. As DNA, the CDR3 is TGTGCCAGCAGCCCCTCGGACTACACAGATACGCAGTATTTT.

A single count supports this clone. This chain uses TRBV7-3 with TRBJ1-1; D not resolved. Germline loops: CDR1 SGHTA, CDR2 FQGTGA. The CDR3 runs 13 residues. Trimming stripped 5 bases from V and 5 bases from J, with 12 bases between. As DNA, the CDR3 is TGTGCCAGCAGCGTCAAAGCGGGGACTGAAGCTTTCTTT. It specifies CASSVKAGTEAFF.

CDR3 DNA: TGTGCCAGCAGTGCAATCAGGGCGAATGAAAAACTGTTTTTT. It specifies CASSAIRANEKLFF. The chain is built from TRBV6-1 and TRBJ1-4, with D tentatively TRBD1 (5 bases). Between the trimmed V and J ends, which lost 4 bases and 5 bases, there was a span of 11 bases. This CDR3 spans 14 amino acids. Germline values: CDR1 MNHNS, CDR2 SASEGT.

The chain recombines TRBV28 with TRBJ2-7, with TRBD2 matching over 9 bases. The V segment lost 3 bases and the J segment 2 bases; nucleotides outside the gene matches: 8. Germline V lookup: CDR1 MDHEN, CDR2 SYDVKM. The CDR3 runs 16 residues. The CDR3 protein is CASSFLAGYEPYEQYF. The CDR3 nucleotides read TGTGCCAGCAGTTTCCTAGCGGGATACGAGCCCTACGAGCAGTACTTC.

This sequence joins TRBV6-1 and TRBJ2-3; D may be TRBD1 or TRBD2 (5 bases each). CDR3 length: 13 amino acids. V lost 3 bases and J 6 bases, leaving 10 bases between the germline ends. The V gene's germline CDR1 is MNHNS and CDR2 SASEGT. The CDR3 loop is CASSDWGRDTQYF. The CDR3 DNA reads TGTGCCAGCAGTGATTGGGGACGGGATACGCAGTATTTT.

This clone appeared a single time. CDR3 sequence reads: CASSYSSQPHIQYF. CDR3 sequence (DNA): TGTGCCAGCAGTTACTCCTCCCAGCCTCACATTCAGTACTTC. The chain combines TRBV6-5 with TRBJ2-4; D is unresolved. The CDR3 consists of 14 residues. V shed 0 bases and J shed 8 bases, with 11 bases lying between them. Germline CDR1 MNHEY, CDR2 SVGAGI.

Regarding this clone: A read error likely explains this, since a far larger clone differs by one base. The sample holds other DNA sequences that translate to the same CDR3. The chain employs TRBV9 and TRBJ2-3, with a possible D match to TRBD2 (5 bases). CDR3 length: 15 amino acids. CDR1 is SGDLS and CDR2 is YYNGEE in the germline V gene. CDR3 in amino acids: CASSLLLAGTDTQYF. The DNA for the CDR3 is TGTGCCAGCAGCCTACTACTGGCGGGCACAGACACGCAGTATTTT.

The chain employs TRBV28 and TRBJ1-1, with 7 bases aligning to TRBD1. The CDR3 is 14 residues long. V lost 6 bases to trimming and J lost 5 bases; unmatched junction nucleotides: 9. Germline V gives CDR1 MDHEN, CDR2 SYDVKM. CDR3 in amino acids: CASSPTGLGTEAFF. In DNA form, the CDR3 reads TGTGCCAGCAGCCCGACAGGGTTGGGAACTGAAGCTTTCTTT.